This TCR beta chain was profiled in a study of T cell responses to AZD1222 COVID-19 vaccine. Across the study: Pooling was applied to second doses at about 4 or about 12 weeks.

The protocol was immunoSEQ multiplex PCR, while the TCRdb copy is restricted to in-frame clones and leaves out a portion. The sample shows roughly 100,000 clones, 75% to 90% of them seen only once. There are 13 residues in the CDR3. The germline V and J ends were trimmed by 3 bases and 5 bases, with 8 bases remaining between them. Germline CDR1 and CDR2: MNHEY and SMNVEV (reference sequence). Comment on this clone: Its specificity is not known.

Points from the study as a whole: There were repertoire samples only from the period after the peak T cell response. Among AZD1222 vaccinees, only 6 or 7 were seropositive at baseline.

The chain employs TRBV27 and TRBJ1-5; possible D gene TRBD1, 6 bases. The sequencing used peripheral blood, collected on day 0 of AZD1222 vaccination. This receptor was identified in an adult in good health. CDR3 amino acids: CASSLGADQPQHF. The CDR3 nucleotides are TGTGCCAGCAGTTTGGGGGCTGATCAGCCCCAGCATTTT.